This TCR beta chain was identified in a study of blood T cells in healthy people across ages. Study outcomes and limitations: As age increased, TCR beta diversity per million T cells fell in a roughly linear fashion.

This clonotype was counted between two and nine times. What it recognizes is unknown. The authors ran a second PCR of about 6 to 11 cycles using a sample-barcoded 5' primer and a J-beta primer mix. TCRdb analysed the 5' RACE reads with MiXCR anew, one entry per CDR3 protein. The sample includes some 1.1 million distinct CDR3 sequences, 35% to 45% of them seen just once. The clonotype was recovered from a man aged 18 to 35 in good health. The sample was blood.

Written as DNA, the CDR3 is TGTGCCAGCAGTTTAACCCCAGGGGGCGAAGACTATGGCTACACCTTC. Translated: CASSLTPGGEDYGYTF. The gene calls are TRBV12-3 or TRBV12-4 and TRBJ1-2; 8 bases fit TRBD1. There are 16 residues in the CDR3. Losses at the gene ends were 2 bases for V and 3 bases for J; bases not matched to a gene: 8.